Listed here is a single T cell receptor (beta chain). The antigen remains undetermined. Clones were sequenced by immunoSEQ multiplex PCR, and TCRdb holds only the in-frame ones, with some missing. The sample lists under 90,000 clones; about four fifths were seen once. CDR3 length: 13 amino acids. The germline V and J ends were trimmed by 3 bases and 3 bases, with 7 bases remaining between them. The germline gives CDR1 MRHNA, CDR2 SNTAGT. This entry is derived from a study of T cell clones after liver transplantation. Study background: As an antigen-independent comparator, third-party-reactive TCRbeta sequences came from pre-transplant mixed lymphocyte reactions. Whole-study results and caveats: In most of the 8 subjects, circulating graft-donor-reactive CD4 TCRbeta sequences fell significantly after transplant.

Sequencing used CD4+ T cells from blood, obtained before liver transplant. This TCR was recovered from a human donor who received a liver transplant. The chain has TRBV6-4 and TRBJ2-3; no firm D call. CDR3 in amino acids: CASSEETTDTQYF. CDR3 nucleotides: TGTGCCAGCAGTGAGGAGACAACAGATACGCAGTATTTT.